This T cell receptor beta chain originates from a study of control samples from healthy donors and cancer patients. The CDR3 runs to 15 residues. V lost 3 bases to trimming and J lost 3 bases, with 15 bases between them. CDR1 is SGDLS and CDR2 is YYNGEE in the germline V gene. Clones were read by immunoSEQ multiplex PCR, and TCRdb kept only the in-frame ones, dropping some. This table holds 190,000 or so clones, 80% to 95% found once. The sequencing sample was made of blood. The sequence derives from a man younger than 35 in good health. The rearrangement uses TRBV9 and TRBJ2-5; perhaps TRBD2 as D (6 bases). For the CDR3, the DNA is TGTGCCAGCAGCGCCAAGGGACTGTCAGAAGAGACCCAGTACTTC. Its translation: CASSAKGLSEETQYF.